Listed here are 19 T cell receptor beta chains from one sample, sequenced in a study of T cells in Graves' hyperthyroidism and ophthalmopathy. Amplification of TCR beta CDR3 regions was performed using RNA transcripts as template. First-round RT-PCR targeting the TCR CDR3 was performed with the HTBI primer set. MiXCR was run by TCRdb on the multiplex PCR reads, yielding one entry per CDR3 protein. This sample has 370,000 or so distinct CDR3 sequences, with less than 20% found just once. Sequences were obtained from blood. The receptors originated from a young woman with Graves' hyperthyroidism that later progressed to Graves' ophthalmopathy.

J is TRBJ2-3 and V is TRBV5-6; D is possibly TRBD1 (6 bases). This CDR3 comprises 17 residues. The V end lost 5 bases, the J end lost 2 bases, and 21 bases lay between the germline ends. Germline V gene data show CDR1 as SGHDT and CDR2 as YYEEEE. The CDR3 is CASSWAGVVETTDTQYF. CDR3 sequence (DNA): TGTGCCAGCAGTTGGGCAGGGGTCGTGGAGACCACAGATACGCAGTATTTT.

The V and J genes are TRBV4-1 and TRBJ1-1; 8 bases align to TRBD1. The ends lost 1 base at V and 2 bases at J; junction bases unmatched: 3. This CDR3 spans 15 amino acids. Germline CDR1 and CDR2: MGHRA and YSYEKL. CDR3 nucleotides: TGCGCCAGCAGCCAAGGTGGACAGGGAAACACTGAAGCTTTCTTT. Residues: CASSQGGQGNTEAFF.

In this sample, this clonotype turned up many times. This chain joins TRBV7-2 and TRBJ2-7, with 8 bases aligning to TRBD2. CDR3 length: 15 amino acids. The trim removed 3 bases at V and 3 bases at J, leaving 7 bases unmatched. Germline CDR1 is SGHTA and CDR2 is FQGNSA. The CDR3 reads CASSFGLATYYEQYF. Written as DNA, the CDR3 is TGTGCCAGCAGCTTTGGACTAGCTACCTACTACGAGCAGTACTTC.

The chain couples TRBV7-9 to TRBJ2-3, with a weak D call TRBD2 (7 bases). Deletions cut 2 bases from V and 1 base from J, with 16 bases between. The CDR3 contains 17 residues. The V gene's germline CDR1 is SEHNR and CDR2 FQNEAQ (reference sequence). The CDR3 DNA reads TGTGCCAGCAGCTTAATGGCGCCGGGGGGCCGCACAGATACGCAGTATTTT. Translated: CASSLMAPGGRTDTQYF.

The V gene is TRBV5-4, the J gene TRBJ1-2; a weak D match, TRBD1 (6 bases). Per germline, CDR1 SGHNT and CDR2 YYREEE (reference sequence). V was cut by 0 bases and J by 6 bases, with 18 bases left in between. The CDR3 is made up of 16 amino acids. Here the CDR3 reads CASSLDARGYVDGYTF. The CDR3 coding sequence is TGTGCCAGCAGCTTGGACGCCAGGGGTTATGTTGATGGCTACACCTTC.

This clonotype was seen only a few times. The DNA for the CDR3 is TGTGCCAGCAGCCGAGGGGCGAAGTCCTACGAGCAGTACTTC. Amino acids: CASSRGAKSYEQYF. V and J are TRBV3-1 and TRBJ2-7, with D possibly being TRBD1 or TRBD2 (5 bases each). Germline loops: CDR1 LGHDT, CDR2 YNNKEL (reference sequence). The CDR3 loop spans 14 amino acids. Trimming left V 4 bases short and J 1 base short, with 11 bases between.

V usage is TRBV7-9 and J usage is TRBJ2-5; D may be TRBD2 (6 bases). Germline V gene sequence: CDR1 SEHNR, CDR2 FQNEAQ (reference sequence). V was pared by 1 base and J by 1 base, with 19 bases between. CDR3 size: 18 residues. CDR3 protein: CASSLDRSGLRFQETQYF. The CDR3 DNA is TGTGCCAGCAGCTTAGACAGGAGCGGACTAAGGTTCCAAGAGACCCAGTACTTC.

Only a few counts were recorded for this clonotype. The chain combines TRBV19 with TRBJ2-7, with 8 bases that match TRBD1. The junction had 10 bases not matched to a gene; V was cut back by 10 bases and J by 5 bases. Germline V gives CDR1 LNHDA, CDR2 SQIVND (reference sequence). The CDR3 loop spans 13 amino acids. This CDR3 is CATRGQGTHEQYF. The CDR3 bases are TGTGCCACCAGAGGACAGGGCACCCACGAGCAGTACTTC. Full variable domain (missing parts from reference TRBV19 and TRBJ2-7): DGGITQSPKYLFRKEGQNVTLSCEQNLNHDAMYWYRQDPGQGLRLIYYSQIVNDFQKGDIAEGYSVSREKKESFPLTVTSAQKNPTAFYLCATRGQGTHEQYFGPGTRLTVT.

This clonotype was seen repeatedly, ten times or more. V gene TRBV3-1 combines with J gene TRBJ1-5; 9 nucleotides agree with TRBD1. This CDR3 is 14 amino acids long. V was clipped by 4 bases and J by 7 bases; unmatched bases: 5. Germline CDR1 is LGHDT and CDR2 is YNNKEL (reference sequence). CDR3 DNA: TGTGCCAGCAGCCCGAGGACAGGGGTGCAGCCCCAGCATTTT. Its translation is CASSPRTGVQPQHF.

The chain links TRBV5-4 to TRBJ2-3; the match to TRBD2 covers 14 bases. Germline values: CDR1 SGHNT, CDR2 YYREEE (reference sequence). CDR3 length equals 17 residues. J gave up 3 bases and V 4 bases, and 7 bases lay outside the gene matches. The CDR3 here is CASSPRTSGRWTDTQYF. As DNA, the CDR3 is TGTGCCAGCAGCCCCCGGACTAGCGGGAGGTGGACAGATACGCAGTATTTT.

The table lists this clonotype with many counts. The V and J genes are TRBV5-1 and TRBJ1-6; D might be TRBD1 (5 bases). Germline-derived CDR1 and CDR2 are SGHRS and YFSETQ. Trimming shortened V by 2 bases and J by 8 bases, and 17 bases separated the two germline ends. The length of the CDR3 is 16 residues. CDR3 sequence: CASSFQDRGRDSPLHF. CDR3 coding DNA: TGCGCCAGCAGCTTTCAGGATCGGGGGAGGGATTCACCCCTCCACTTT.

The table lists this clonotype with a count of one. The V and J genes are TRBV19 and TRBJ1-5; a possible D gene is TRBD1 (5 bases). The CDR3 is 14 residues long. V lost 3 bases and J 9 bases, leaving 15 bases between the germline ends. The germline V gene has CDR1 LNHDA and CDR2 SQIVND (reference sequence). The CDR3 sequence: CASSILQASAPQHF. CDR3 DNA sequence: TGTGCCAGTAGTATCCTACAGGCTTCGGCGCCCCAGCATTTT.

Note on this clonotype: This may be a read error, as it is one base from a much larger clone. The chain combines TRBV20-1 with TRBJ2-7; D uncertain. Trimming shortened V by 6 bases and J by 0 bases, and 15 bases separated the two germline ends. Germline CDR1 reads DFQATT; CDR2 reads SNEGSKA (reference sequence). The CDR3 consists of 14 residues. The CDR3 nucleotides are TGCAGTGCAAGGATAGACTGGAGCTCCTACGAGCAGTACTTC. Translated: CSARIDWSSYEQYF.

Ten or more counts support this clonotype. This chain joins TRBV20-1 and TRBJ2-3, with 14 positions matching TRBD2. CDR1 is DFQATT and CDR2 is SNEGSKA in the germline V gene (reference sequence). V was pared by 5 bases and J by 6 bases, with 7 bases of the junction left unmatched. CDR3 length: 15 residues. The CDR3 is CSASGTSGSADTQYF. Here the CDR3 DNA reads TGCAGTGCTTCCGGGACTAGCGGGAGCGCCGATACGCAGTATTTT.

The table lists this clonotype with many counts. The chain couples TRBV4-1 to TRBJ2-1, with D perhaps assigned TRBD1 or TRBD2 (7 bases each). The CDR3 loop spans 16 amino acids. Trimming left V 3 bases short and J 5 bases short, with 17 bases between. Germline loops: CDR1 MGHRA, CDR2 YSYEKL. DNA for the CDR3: TGCGCCAGCAGCCACTCAGGGGGGGGCATCAACAATGAGCAGTTCTTC. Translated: CASSHSGGGINNEQFF.

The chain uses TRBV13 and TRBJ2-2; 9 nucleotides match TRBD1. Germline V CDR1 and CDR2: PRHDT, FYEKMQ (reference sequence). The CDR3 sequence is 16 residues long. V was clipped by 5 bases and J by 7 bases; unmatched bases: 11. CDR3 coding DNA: TGTGCCAGCAGCCCAAGCCACAGGGGGCCGGGCGGGGAGCTGTTTTTT. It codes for CASSPSHRGPGGELFF.

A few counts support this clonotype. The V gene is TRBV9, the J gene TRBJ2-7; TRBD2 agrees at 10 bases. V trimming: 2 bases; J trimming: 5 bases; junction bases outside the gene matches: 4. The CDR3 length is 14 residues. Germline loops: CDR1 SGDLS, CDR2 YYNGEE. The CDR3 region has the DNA TGTGCCAGCAGCGTCGGGACTAGCGCCAACGAGCAGTACTTC. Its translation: CASSVGTSANEQYF. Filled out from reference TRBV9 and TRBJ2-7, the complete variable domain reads DSGVTQTPKHLITATGQRVTLRCSPRSGDLSVYWYQQSLDQGLQFLIQYYNGEERAKGNILERFSAQQFPDLHSELNLSSLELGDSALYFCASSVGTSANEQYFGPGTRLTVT.

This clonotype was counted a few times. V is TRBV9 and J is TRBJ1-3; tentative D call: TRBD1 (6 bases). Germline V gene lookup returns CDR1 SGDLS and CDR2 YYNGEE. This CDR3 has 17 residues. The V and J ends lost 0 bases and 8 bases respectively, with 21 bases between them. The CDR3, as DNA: TGTGCCAGCAGCGTAGATGGGGTTGGGACACCGTGGGACACCATATATTTT. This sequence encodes CASSVDGVGTPWDTIYF. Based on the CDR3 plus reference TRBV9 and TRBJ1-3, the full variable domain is DSGVTQTPKHLITATGQRVTLRCSPRSGDLSVYWYQQSLDQGLQFLIQYYNGEERAKGNILERFSAQQFPDLHSELNLSSLELGDSALYFCASSVDGVGTPWDTIYFGEGSWLTVV.

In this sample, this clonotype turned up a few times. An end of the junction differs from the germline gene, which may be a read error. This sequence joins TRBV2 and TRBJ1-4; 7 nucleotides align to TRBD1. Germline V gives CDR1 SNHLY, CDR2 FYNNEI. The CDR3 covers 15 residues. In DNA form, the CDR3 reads TGTGCCAGCAGGGAAGGAGGGACAGAAGAAGAAAAACTGTTTTTT. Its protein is CASREGGTEEEKLFF.